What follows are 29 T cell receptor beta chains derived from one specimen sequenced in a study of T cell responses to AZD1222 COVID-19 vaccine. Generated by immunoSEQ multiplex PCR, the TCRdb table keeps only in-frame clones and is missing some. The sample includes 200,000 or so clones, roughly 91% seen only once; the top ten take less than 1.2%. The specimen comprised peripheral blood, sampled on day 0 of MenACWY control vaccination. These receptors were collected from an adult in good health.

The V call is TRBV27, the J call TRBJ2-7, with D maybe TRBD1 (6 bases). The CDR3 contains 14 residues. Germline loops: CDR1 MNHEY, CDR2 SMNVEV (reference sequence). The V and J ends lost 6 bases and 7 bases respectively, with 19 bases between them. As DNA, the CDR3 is TGTGCCAGCAGCAGGTTGGACAGTACCATGGAGCAGTACTTC. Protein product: CASSRLDSTMEQYF.

The CDR3 here is CASSHKNYGYTF. CDR3 sequence (DNA): TGTGCCAGCAGCCACAAGAACTATGGCTACACCTTC. V and J are TRBV3-1 (or the pseudogene TRBV3-2) and TRBJ1-2; D remains unclear. Germline CDR1 is LGHDT and CDR2 is YNNKEL (reference sequence). The length of the CDR3 is 12 residues. V lost 3 bases and J 2 bases, leaving 4 bases between the germline ends.

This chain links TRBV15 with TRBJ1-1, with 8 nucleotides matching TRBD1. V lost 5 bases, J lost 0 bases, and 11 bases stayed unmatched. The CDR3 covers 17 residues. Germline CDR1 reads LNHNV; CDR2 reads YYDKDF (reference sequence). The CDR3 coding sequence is TGTGCCACCAGCCCGCGGACAGGGCCCGTCATGAACACTGAAGCTTTCTTT. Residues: CATSPRTGPVMNTEAFF.

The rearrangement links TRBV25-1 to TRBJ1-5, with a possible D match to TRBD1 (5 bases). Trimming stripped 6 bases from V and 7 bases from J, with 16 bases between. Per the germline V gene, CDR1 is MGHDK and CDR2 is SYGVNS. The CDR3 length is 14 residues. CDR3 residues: CASSTGTGSQPQHF. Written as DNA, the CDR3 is TGTGCCAGCAGCACCGGGACGGGGAGCCAGCCCCAGCATTTT.

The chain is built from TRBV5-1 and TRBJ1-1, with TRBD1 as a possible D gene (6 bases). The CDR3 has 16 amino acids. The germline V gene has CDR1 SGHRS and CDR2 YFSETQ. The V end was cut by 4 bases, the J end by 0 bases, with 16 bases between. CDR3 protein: CASSPQGREMNTEAFF. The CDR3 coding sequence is TGCGCCAGCAGCCCCCAGGGGCGGGAGATGAACACTGAAGCTTTCTTT.

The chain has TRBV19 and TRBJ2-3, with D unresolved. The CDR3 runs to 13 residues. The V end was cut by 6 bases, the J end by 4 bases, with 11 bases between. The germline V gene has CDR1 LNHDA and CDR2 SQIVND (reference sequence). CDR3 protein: CASRRTDSDTQYF. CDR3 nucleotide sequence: TGTGCCAGTAGGAGAACTGACTCAGATACGCAGTATTTT.

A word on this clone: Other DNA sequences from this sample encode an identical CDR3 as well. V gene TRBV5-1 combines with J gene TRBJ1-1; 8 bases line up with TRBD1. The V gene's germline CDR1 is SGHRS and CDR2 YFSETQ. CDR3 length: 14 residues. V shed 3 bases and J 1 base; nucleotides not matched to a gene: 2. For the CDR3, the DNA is TGCGCCAGCAGCTCCGGGACAGGGAACACTGAAGCTTTCTTT. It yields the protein CASSSGTGNTEAFF.

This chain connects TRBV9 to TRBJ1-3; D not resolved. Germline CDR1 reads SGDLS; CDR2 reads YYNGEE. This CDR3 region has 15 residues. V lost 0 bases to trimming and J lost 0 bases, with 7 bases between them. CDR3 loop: CASSVGGLSGNTIYF. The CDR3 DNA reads TGTGCCAGCAGCGTAGGTGGACTCTCTGGAAACACCATATATTTT.

CDR3 sequence: CATSRGYDRSSGSTDTQYF. The CDR3 DNA is TGTGCCACCAGCAGGGGCTATGATCGGTCTAGCGGGTCCACAGATACGCAGTATTTT. J is TRBJ2-3 and V is TRBV15, with TRBD2 identical over 8 bases. V lost 3 bases, J lost 2 bases, and 16 bases stayed unmatched. The CDR3 runs to 19 residues. CDR1 LNHNV and CDR2 YYDKDF come from the germline V gene (reference sequence).

CDR3: CAWSGGGWGQPQHF. As DNA, the CDR3 is TGTGCCTGGAGTGGGGGGGGTTGGGGCCAGCCCCAGCATTTT. This chain links TRBV30 with TRBJ1-5, with D tentatively TRBD1 (5 bases). Germline values: CDR1 GTSNPN, CDR2 SVGIG (reference sequence). Trimming took off 1 base at V and 7 bases at J, with 14 bases between the two ends. The CDR3 covers 14 residues.

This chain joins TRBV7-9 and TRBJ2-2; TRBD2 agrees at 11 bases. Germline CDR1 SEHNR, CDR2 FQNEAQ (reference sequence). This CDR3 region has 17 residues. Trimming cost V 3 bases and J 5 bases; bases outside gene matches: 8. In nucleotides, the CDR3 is TGTGCCAGCAGCTTTAGCGGGGGGGGCCTTCGGACCGGGGAGCTGTTTTTT. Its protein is CASSFSGGGLRTGELFF.

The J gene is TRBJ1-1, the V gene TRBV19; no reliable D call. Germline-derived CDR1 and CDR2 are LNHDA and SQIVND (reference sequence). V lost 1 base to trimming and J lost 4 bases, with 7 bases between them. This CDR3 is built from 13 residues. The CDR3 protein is CASSIGRTTEAFF. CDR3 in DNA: TGTGCCAGTAGTATAGGAAGAACCACTGAAGCTTTCTTT. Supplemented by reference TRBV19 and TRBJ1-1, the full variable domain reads DGGITQSPKYLFRKEGQNVTLSCEQNLNHDAMYWYRQDPGQGLRLIYYSQIVNDFQKGDIAEGYSVSREKKESFPLTVTSAQKNPTAFYLCASSIGRTTEAFFGQGTRLTVV.

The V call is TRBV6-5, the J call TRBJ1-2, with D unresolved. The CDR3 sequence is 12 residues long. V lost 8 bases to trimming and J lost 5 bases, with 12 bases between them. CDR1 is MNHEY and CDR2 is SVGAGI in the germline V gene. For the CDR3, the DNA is TGTGCCAGCTGGTTACTCCATTATGGCTACACCTTC. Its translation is CASWLLHYGYTF.

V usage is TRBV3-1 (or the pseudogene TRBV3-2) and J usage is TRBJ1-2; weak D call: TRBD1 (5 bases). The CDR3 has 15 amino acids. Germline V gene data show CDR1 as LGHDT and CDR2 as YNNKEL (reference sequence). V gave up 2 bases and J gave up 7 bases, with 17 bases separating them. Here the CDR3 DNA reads TGTGCCAGCAGCCAACCTCAGGGTACGGGTTTTGGCTACACCTTC. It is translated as CASSQPQGTGFGYTF.

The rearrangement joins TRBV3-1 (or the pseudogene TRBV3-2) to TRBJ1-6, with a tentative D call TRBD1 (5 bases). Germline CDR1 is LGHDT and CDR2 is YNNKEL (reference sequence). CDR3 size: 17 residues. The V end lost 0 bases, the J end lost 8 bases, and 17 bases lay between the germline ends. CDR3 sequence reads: CASSQEPGAGIHSPLHF. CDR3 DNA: TGTGCCAGCAGCCAAGAACCTGGGGCTGGTATACATTCACCCCTCCACTTT.

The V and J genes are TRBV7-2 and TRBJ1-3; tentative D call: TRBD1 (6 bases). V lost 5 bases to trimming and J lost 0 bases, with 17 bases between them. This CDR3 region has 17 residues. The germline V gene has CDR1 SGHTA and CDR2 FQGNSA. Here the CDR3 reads CASSPRTESFSGNTIYF. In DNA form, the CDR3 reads TGTGCCAGCAGCCCTCGGACAGAGTCTTTCTCTGGAAACACCATATATTTT.

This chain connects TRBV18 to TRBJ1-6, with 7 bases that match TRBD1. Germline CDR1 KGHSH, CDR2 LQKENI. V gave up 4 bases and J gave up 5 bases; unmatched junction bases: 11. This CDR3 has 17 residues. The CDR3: CASSRRTGRRNNSPLHF. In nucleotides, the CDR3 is TGTGCCAGCTCACGAAGGACAGGCCGAAGGAATAATTCACCCCTCCACTTT.

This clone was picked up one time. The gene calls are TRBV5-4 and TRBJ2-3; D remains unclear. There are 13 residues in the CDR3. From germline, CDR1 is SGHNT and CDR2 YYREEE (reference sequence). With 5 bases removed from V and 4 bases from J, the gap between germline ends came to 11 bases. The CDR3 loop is CASRPTPPDTQYF. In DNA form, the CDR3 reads TGTGCCAGCAGACCGACTCCCCCAGATACGCAGTATTTT.

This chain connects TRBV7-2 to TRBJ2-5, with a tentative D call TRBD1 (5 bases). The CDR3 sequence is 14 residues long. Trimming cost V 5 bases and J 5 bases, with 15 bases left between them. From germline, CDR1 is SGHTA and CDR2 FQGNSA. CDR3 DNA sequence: TGTGCCAGCAGCCCGCAGGGCGGATCGGAGACCCAGTACTTC. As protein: CASSPQGGSETQYF. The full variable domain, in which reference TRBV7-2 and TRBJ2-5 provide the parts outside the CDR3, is GAGVSQSPSNKVTEKGKDVELRCDPISGHTALYWYRQSLGQGLEFLIYFQGNSAPDKSGLPSDRFSAERTGGSVSTLTIQRTQQEDSAVYLCASSPQGGSETQYFGPGTRLLVL.

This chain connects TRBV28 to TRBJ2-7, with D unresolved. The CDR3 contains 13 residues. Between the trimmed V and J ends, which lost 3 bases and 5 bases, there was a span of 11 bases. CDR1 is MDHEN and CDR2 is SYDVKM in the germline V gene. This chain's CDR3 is CASSLPPGHEQYF. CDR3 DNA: TGTGCCAGCAGTTTGCCCCCGGGCCACGAGCAGTACTTC.

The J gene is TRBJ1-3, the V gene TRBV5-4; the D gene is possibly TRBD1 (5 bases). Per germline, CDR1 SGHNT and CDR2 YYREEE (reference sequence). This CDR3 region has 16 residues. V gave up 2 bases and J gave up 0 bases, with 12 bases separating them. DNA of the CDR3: TGTGCCAGCAGCTTTCGGGGACTGAGCTCTGGAAACACCATATATTTT. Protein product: CASSFRGLSSGNTIYF.

CDR3 protein: CASSSRARTKLTDTQYF. CDR3 nucleotides: TGTGCCAGCAGCTCCCGCGCTCGGACAAAACTCACAGATACGCAGTATTTT. The V and J genes are TRBV6-2 or TRBV6-3 and TRBJ2-3, with D possibly matching TRBD1 (5 bases). This CDR3 is 17 amino acids long. The germline gives CDR1 MNHEY, CDR2 SVGEGT. V lost 6 bases, J lost 2 bases, and 21 bases lay in between.

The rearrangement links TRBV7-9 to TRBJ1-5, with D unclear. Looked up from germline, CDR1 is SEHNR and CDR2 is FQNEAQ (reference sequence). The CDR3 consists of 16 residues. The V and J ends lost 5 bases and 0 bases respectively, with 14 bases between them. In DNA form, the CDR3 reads TGTGCCAGCAGCCCCTCAGGCGAAGATAGCAATCAGCCCCAGCATTTT. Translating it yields CASSPSGEDSNQPQHF.

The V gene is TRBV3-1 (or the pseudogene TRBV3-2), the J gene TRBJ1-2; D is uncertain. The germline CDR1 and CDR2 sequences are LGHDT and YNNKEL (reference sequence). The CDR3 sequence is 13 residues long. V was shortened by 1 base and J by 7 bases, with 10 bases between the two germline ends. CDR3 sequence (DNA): TGTGCCAGCAGCCAAGGGTCAGCGGGTGGCTACACCTTC. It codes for CASSQGSAGGYTF.

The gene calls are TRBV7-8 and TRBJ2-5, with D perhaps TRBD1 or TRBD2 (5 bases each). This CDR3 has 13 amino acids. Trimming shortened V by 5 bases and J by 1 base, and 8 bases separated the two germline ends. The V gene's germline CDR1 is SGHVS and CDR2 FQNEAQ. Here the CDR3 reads CASSPGTQETQYF. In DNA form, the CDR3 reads TGTGCCAGCAGCCCAGGGACCCAAGAGACCCAGTACTTC.

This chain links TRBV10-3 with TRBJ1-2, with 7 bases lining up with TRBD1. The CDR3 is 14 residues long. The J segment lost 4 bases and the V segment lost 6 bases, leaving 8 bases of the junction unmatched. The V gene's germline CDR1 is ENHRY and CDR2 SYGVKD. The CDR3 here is CAIRPRDSLYGYTF. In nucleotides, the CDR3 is TGTGCCATCAGGCCCCGGGACAGCCTCTATGGCTACACCTTC.

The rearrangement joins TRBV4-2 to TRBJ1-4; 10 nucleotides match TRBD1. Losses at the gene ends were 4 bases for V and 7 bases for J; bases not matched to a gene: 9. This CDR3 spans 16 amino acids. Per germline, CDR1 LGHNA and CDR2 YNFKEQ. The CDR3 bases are TGTGCCAGCAGCCCCTTCGGGGGACAGGGGAGTGAAAAACTGTTTTTT. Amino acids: CASSPFGGQGSEKLFF.

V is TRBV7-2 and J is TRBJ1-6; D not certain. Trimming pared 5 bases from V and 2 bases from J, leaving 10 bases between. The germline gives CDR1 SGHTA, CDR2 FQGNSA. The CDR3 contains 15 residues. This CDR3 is CASSLGFTYNSPLHF. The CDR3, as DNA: TGTGCCAGCAGCCTAGGGTTCACCTATAATTCACCCCTCCACTTT.

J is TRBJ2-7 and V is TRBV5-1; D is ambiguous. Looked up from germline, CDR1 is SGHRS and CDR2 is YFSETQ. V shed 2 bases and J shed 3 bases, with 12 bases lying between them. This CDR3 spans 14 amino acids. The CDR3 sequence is CASSFAGSVYEQYF. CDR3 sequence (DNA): TGCGCCAGCAGCTTTGCCGGTTCGGTCTACGAGCAGTACTTC.